The rows below give T cell receptor beta chains drawn from one sample of a study of CD8+CD57+ T cells in acquired aplastic anemia. TCRdb re-analysed the reads in MiXCR, keeping a single row per CDR3 protein. The sample holds roughly 180,000 distinct CDR3 sequences; about three fifths are singletons and the top ten take about 42%. The sequencing input was sorted CD4+, CD8+, or CD8+CD57+ T cells (not recorded which) from PBMCs. The receptors here all came from a human donor with aplastic anemia. The CDR3 runs from the conserved cysteine through the conserved F or W. A D gene is named only where the DNA matches it firmly. The size field is filled for only some rows; it gives once, few, many or a size class.

D gene,clone size,V gene,J gene,CDR3 DNA,CDR3 protein
TRBD1,NA,TRBV19,TRBJ2-3,TGTGCCAGTAGCCTAATACAGGGGTCTGGCACAGATACGCAGTATTTT,CASSLIQGSGTDTQYF
TRBD2,NA,TRBV20-1,TRBJ2-7,TGCAGTGCTAGTACTAGCGGGTACGAGCAGTACTTC,CSASTSGYEQYF
TRBD1,NA,TRBV12-3/TRBV12-4,TRBJ2-1,TGTGCCAGCAGACCTAGACAGGGCTCCTACAATGAGCAGTTCTTC,CASRPRQGSYNEQFF
TRBD2,few,TRBV7-9,TRBJ2-7,TGTGCCAGCAGCTTAAGAGACCTAGCGGACGAGCAGTACTTC,CASSLRDLADEQYF
TRBD1,NA,TRBV9,TRBJ2-7,TGTGCCAGCACCAAAGGGACAGGGAGCTCCTACGAGCAGTACTTC,CASTKGTGSSYEQYF
TRBD2,NA,TRBV10-3,TRBJ2-7,TGTGCCACCGCGACTAGCGGGAGTTACGAGCAGTACTTC,CATATSGSYEQYF
TRBD1,once,TRBV5-5,TRBJ1-5,TGTGCCAGCAGCTACTATGGGACAGGGTTGCTTAGGCCCCAGCATTTT,CASSYYGTGLLRPQHF
NA,NA,TRBV6-5,TRBJ1-2,TGTGCCAGCAGGGAGGGCGGCCGGGGAGGATCTGGCTACACCTTC,CASREGGRGGSGYTF
NA,NA,TRBV4-1,TRBJ1-5,TGCGCCAGCAGCCAAGATTGGGTTAGCAATCAGCCCCAGCATTTT,CASSQDWVSNQPQHF
TRBD1,once,TRBV19,TRBJ2-7,TGTGCCAGTAGTGGGACAGGGGGAGAAGGGCAGTACTTC,CASSGTGGEGQYF
NA,NA,TRBV15,TRBJ1-1,TGTGCCACCAGCAACGGGGTAATGAACACTGAAGCTTTCTTT,CATSNGVMNTEAFF
TRBD1,many,TRBV27,TRBJ2-7,TGTGCCACCCGGGACAGCTCCTACGAGCAGTACTTC,CATRDSSYEQYF
NA,NA,TRBV20-1,TRBJ1-2,TGCAGTGCCCCTGAACCGTATGGCTACACCTTC,CSAPEPYGYTF
TRBD1,NA,TRBV2,TRBJ1-1,TGTGCCAGCTTAGAACAGGGGGCTCGGAACACTGAAGCTTTCTTT,CASLEQGARNTEAFF
NA,once,TRBV10-3,TRBJ1-2,TGTGCCATCAGTGAGGAACAGGGTAGAGGGAATGGCTACACCTTC,CAISEEQGRGNGYTF
NA,NA,TRBV2,TRBJ2-1,TGTGTCAGCAGGGGGAGGGAGGGGGGGTATGGGCAGTTCTTC,CVSRGREGGYGQFF
NA,many,TRBV27,TRBJ2-7,TGTGCCAGCAGTTTTGGGGAATCCTACGAGCAGTACTTC,CASSFGESYEQYF
NA,few,TRBV7-2,TRBJ2-3,TGTGCCAGCAGCTTAGTGGGTACAGATACGCAGTATTTT,CASSLVGTDTQYF
NA,NA,TRBV24-1,TRBJ2-7,TGTGCCACCAGTGAACAGGGAACCGAGCAGTACTTC,CATSEQGTEQYF
TRBD1,NA,TRBV25-1,TRBJ1-4,TGTGCCAGCAGTGCCTCGACAGGGCTTCGTGCTAATGAAAAACTGTTTTTT,CASSASTGLRANEKLFF
NA,many,TRBV4-1,TRBJ1-1,TGCGCCAGCAGCCCAACCCTGGACACTGAAGCTTTCTTT,CASSPTLDTEAFF
NA,many,TRBV2,TRBJ2-3,TGTGCCAGTCTGTCGCGTGGCGGGGCGGGGGATACGCAGTATTTT,CASLSRGGAGDTQYF
NA,NA,TRBV9,TRBJ1-4,TGTGCCAGCAGCGCGCGGACGGAAGAAAAACTGTTTTTT,CASSARTEEKLFF
NA,NA,TRBV7-9,TRBJ2-7,TGTGCCACCGACCCAGGGTTCGGCGAGCAGTACTTC,CATDPGFGEQYF
NA,NA,TRBV20-1,TRBJ2-7,TGCAGTGCTAGTGGGACGGGAGAGCAGTACTTC,CSASGTGEQYF
NA,NA,TRBV2,TRBJ1-4,TGTGCCAGCAATCTGGGCGGGTATGAAAAACTGTTTTTT,CASNLGGYEKLFF
TRBD1,many,TRBV18,TRBJ2-5,TGTGCCAGCTCACCATTGCAGGGGGCCCCACAAGAGACCCAGTACTTC,CASSPLQGAPQETQYF
NA,NA,TRBV24-1,TRBJ1-2,TGTGCCACCAGTGCGAAGGGACACTATGGCTACACCTTC,CATSAKGHYGYTF
TRBD1,few,TRBV4-2,TRBJ1-2,TGTGCCAGCAGCGTACCGGGACAGGAGCTCACTAACTATGGCTACACCTTC,CASSVPGQELTNYGYTF
NA,NA,TRBV20-1,TRBJ1-6,TGCAGTGCTAGTGTGGGTCGTGACTCCTATAATTCACCCCTCCACTTT,CSASVGRDSYNSPLHF